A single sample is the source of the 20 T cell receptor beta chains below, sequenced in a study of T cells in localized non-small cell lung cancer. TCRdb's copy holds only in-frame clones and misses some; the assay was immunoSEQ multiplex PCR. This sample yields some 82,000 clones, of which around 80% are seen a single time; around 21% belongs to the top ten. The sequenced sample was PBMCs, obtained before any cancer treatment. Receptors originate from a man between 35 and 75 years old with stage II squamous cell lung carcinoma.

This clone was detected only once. CDR3 nucleotides: TGTGCCAGCTCACCCCCCCGGGACAGGGGTGAAAAACTGTTTTTT. Translated: CASSPPRDRGEKLFF. The chain couples TRBV18 to TRBJ1-4; the match to TRBD1 covers 10 bases. J lost 7 bases, V lost 3 bases, and 5 bases had no gene match. CDR3 length equals 15 residues. Germline CDR1 reads KGHSH; CDR2 reads LQKENI.

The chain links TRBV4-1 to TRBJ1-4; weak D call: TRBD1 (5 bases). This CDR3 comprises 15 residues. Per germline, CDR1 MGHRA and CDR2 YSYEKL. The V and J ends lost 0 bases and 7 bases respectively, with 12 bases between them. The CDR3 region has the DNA TGCGCCAGCAGCCAAGATGGCCAGGGAAGTGAAAAACTGTTTTTT. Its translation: CASSQDGQGSEKLFF.

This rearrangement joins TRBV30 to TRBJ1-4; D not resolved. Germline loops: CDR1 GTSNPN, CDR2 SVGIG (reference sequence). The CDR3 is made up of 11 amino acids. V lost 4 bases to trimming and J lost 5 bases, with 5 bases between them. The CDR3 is CAWNRNEKLFF. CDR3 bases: TGTGCCTGGAACCGAAATGAAAAACTGTTTTTT.

The CDR3 DNA is TGTGCCAGCAGTAGTTTCGGAAGACTCGGGCAGTCCCTTAATGAAAAACTGTTTTTT. Translating it yields CASSSFGRLGQSLNEKLFF. This chain uses TRBV28 with TRBJ1-4; D not certain. With 5 bases removed from V and 4 bases from J, the gap between germline ends came to 26 bases. The CDR3 covers 19 residues. In germline, CDR1 is MDHEN, CDR2 SYDVKM.

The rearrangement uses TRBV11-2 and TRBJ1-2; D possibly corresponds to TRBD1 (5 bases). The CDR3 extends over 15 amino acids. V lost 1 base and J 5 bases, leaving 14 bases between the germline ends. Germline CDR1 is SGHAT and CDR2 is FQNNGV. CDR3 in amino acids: CASSLVAGGGYGYTF. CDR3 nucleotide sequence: TGTGCCAGCAGCTTAGTCGCGGGGGGAGGGTATGGCTACACCTTC.

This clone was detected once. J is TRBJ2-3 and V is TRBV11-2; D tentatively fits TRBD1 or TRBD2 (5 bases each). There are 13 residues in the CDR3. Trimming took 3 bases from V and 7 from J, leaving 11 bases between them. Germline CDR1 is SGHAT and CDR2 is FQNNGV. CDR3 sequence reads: CASSFPGPNTQYF. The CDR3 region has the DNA TGTGCCAGCAGCTTCCCGGGGCCGAATACGCAGTATTTT.

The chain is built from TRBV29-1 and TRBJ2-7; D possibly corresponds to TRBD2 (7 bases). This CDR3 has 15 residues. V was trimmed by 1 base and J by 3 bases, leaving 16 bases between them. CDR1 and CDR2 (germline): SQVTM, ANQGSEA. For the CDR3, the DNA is TGCAGCGTTGAAGCCCCTGGGGGGGCCGACTACGAGCAGTACTTC. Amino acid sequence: CSVEAPGGADYEQYF.

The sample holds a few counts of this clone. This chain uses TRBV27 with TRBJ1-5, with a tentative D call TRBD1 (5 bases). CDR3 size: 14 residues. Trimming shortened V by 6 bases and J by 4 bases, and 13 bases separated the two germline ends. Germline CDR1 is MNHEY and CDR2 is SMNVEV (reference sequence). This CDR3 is CASSPDSVNQPQHF. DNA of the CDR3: TGTGCCAGCAGCCCCGACAGCGTTAATCAGCCCCAGCATTTT.

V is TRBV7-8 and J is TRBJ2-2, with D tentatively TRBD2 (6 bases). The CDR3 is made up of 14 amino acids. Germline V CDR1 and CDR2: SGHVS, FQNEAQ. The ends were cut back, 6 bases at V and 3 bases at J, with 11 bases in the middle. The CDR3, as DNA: TGTGCCAGCAGGACTGGGGGGTACACCGGGGAGCTGTTTTTT. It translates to CASRTGGYTGELFF.

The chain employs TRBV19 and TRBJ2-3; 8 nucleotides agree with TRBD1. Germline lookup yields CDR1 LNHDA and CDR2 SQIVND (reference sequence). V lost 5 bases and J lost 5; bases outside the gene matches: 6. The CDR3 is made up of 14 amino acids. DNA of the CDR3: TGTGCCAGTAGTGGACAGGGATTTGAAGATACGCAGTATTTT. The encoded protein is CASSGQGFEDTQYF.

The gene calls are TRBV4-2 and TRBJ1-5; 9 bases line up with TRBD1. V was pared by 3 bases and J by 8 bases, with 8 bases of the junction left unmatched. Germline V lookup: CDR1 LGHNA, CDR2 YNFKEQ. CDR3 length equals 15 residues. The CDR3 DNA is TGTGCCAGCAGCCAGGGAGGACAGGGGCTAGAGCCCCAGCATTTT. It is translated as CASSQGGQGLEPQHF.

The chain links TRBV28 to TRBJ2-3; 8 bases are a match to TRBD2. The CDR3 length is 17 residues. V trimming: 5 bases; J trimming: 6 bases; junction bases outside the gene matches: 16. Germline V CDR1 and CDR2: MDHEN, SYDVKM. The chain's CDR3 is CASSSTGTREVRDTQYF. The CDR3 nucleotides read TGTGCCAGCAGTAGCACCGGGACTAGAGAAGTTAGGGATACGCAGTATTTT.

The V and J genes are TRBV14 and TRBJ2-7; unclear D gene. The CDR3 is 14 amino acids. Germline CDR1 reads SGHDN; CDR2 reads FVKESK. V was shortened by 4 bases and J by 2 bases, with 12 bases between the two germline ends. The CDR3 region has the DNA TGTGCCAGCAGCCGGGTATGGGCCCCCTACGAGCAGTACTTC. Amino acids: CASSRVWAPYEQYF.

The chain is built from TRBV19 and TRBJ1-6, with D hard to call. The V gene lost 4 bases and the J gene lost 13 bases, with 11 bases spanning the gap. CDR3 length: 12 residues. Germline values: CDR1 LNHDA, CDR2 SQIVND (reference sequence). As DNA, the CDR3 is TGTGCCAGTAGTAAAGAAGGTTTGCCCCTCCACTTT. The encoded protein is CASSKEGLPLHF.

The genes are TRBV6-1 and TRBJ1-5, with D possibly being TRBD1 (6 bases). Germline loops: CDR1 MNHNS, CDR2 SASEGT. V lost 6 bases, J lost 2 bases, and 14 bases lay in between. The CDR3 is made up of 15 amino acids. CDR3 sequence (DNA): TGTGCCAGCAGACCCGGACAGATGGGCAATCAGCCCCAGCATTTT. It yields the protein CASRPGQMGNQPQHF.

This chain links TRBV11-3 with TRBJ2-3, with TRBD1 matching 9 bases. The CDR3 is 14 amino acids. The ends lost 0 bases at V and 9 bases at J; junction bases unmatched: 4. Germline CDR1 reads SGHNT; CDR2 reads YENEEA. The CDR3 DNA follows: TGTGCCAGCAGCTTAGATGGTGACAGGGGGACGCAGTATTTT. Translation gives CASSLDGDRGTQYF.

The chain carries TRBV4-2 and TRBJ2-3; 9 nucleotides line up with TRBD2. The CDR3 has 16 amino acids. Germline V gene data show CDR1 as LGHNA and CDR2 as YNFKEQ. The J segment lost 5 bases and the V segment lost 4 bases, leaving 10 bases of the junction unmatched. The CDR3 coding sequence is TGTGCCAGCAGCCCTGGGTCTAGCGGGGATGGAGATACGCAGTATTTT. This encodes CASSPGSSGDGDTQYF.

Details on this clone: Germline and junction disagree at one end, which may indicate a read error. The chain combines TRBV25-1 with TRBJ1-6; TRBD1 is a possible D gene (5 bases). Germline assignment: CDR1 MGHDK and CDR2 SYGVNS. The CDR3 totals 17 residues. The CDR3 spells CDSSPPGLHSYNSPLHF. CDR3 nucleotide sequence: TGTGACAGCAGTCCCCCGGGACTTCACTCCTATAATTCACCCCTCCACTTT.

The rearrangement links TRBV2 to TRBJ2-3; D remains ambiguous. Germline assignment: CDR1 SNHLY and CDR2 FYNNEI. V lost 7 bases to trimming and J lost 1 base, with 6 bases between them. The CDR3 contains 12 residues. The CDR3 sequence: CASKVGTDTQYF. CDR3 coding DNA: TGTGCCAGCAAAGTAGGCACAGATACGCAGTATTTT.

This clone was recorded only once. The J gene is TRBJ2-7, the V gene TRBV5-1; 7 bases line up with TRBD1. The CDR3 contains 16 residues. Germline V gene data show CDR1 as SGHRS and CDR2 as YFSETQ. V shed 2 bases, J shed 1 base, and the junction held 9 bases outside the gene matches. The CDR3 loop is CASSLAPGTASYEQYF. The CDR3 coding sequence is TGCGCCAGCAGCTTAGCTCCAGGGACAGCTTCCTACGAGCAGTACTTC.